The next 7 T cell receptor beta chains were all read from a single sample in a study of T cells after yellow fever vaccination. TCRdb redid the calling of the 5' RACE reads with MiXCR, one entry per CDR3 protein. The data contain around 310,000 distinct CDR3 sequences, 8.7% of them singletons. Sequencing used PBMCs, obtained on the day of the first yellow fever vaccination. All receptors come from a man aged 18 to 29 who received the YFV17D yellow fever vaccine.

The rearrangement uses TRBV7-2 and TRBJ1-3, with D unclear. This CDR3 region has 14 residues. The V gene's germline CDR1 is SGHTA and CDR2 FQGNSA. The ends were cut back, 5 bases at V and 0 bases at J, with 8 bases in the middle. The CDR3 loop is CASSPRRSGNTIYF. In nucleotides, the CDR3 is TGTGCCAGCAGCCCCCGCCGCTCTGGAAACACCATATATTTT. The whole variable domain, filled in from reference TRBV7-2 and TRBJ1-3, reads GAGVSQSPSNKVTEKGKDVELRCDPISGHTALYWYRQSLGQGLEFLIYFQGNSAPDKSGLPSDRFSAERTGGSVSTLTIQRTQQEDSAVYLCASSPRRSGNTIYFGEGSWLTVV.

This clonotype appeared many times. The V call is TRBV12-3 or TRBV12-4, the J call TRBJ2-2; D is unclear. V lost 2 bases to trimming and J lost 3 bases, with 4 bases between them. The CDR3 is 13 amino acids. The CDR3 DNA reads TGTGCCAGCAGTTTATGGGACACCGGGGAGCTGTTTTTT. Protein product: CASSLWDTGELFF.

This clonotype was observed a few times. The genes are TRBV6-5 and TRBJ1-6; D gene ambiguous. V was shortened by 0 bases and J by 10 bases, with 7 bases between the two germline ends. This CDR3 spans 13 amino acids. Germline assignment: CDR1 MNHEY and CDR2 SVGAGI. The CDR3 loop reads CASSYSRESPLHF. As DNA, the CDR3 is TGTGCCAGCAGTTACTCGAGGGAATCACCCCTCCACTTT.

The rearrangement links TRBV4-1 to TRBJ1-1, with D possibly matching TRBD1 (6 bases). The CDR3 is 13 amino acids. Germline assignment: CDR1 MGHRA and CDR2 YSYEKL. Trimming cost V 6 bases and J 3 bases, with 11 bases left between them. In DNA, the CDR3 is TGCGCCAGCAGTACGGGGGCCGACACTGAAGCTTTCTTT. Translated, it gives CASSTGADTEAFF.

This clonotype was counted only a few times. The rearrangement links TRBV30 to TRBJ2-5, with 7 bases aligning to TRBD1. The trim removed 3 bases at V and 4 bases at J, leaving 2 bases unmatched. The germline V gene has CDR1 GTSNPN and CDR2 SVGIG (reference sequence). This CDR3 is 12 amino acids long. The CDR3 sequence is CAWRTGTETQYF. CDR3 nucleotides: TGTGCCTGGAGGACAGGGACAGAGACCCAGTACTTC.

This clonotype has more than one count but fewer than ten. V usage is TRBV5-1 and J usage is TRBJ2-3; 10 bases fit TRBD2. V lost 3 bases to trimming and J lost 4 bases; unmatched junction nucleotides: 8. CDR3 length: 16 residues. CDR1 and CDR2 from the germline V gene are SGHRS and YFSETQ. The CDR3 nucleotides read TGCGCCAGCAGCTACTCCGGGACTAGCGTACCAGATACGCAGTATTTT. Translated, it gives CASSYSGTSVPDTQYF.

The chain recombines TRBV20-1 with TRBJ2-1; D possibly corresponds to TRBD1 (6 bases). The germline V gene encodes CDR1 DFQATT and CDR2 SNEGSKA (reference sequence). The CDR3 is 14 amino acids. With 3 bases removed from V and 5 bases from J, the gap between germline ends came to 14 bases. The CDR3 spells CSASDRGINNEQFF. For the CDR3, the DNA is TGCAGTGCTAGTGATAGGGGGATTAACAATGAGCAGTTCTTC.